What follows are 11 T cell receptor beta chains derived from one specimen sequenced in a study of CD8 T cells in ankylosing spondylitis listed by TCRdb under 2017. General study outcomes and caveats: Blood from ankylosing spondylitis patients appeared to be characterized by a TCR beta motif composed of under 10 highly homologous amino acid variants.

Library generation was performed with 5' RACE. Reads for this sample came from an Illumina HiSeq 2500. TCRdb reran the public reads through fastp at Q25 and MiXCR, keeping productive beta chains. Rows merge per CDR3 protein into single entries with the most common DNA and genes. For this sample there are 750,000 to 850,000 distinct CDR3 sequences; 10% to 15% appear just once. The ten largest clones add up to around 0.51% of the sample. These receptors' antigens are unknown. The sequencing sample was made of blood, either unsorted or a sorted T cell fraction (not recorded which). All receptors come from a male donor with ankylosing spondylitis.

This clonotype was found many times. This chain connects TRBV12-3 or TRBV12-4 to TRBJ1-4, with TRBD1 identical over 7 bases. This CDR3 has 14 amino acids. V was pared by 6 bases and J by 7 bases, with 8 bases of the junction left unmatched. The DNA of the CDR3 is TGTGCCAGCAGCCCCTATGACAGGGTTGAAAAACTGTTTTTT. Protein product: CASSPYDRVEKLFF.

The V and J genes are TRBV7-3 and TRBJ1-2, with 8 nucleotides matching TRBD1. V lost 0 bases and J lost 6; bases outside the gene matches: 9. CDR1 SGHTA and CDR2 FQGTGA come from the germline V gene. The CDR3 has 16 residues. This chain's CDR3 is CASSLTSGGYGDGYTF. CDR3 DNA sequence: TGTGCCAGCAGCTTAACATCAGGGGGCTACGGGGATGGCTACACCTTC.

The CDR3 is CASSPLRGGSDTQYF. In DNA form, the CDR3 reads TGTGCCAGCAGCCCCCTACGGGGGGGTTCAGATACGCAGTATTTT. The chain employs TRBV7-3 and TRBJ2-3; the match to TRBD2 covers 8 bases. V shed 5 bases and J 4 bases; nucleotides not matched to a gene: 8. The length of the CDR3 is 15 residues. Germline lookup yields CDR1 SGHTA and CDR2 FQGTGA.

This clonotype was seen only a few times. The J gene is TRBJ2-2, the V gene TRBV7-8; 9 bases map to TRBD1. Germline values: CDR1 SGHVS, CDR2 FQNEAQ. The V segment lost 5 bases and the J segment 6 bases; nucleotides outside the gene matches: 10. CDR3 size: 16 residues. CDR3 nucleotides: TGTGCCAGCAGCCCGTTCCGGGACAGGGACGCCGGGGAGCTGTTTTTT. This codes for CASSPFRDRDAGELFF. Complete variable domain (other parts from reference TRBV7-8 and TRBJ2-2): GAGVSQSPRYKVAKRGQDVALRCDPISGHVSLFWYQQALGQGPEFLTYFQNEAQLDKSGLPSDRFFAERPEGSVSTLKIQRTQQEDSAVYLCASSPFRDRDAGELFFGEGSRLTVL.

This clonotype was picked up a small number of times. V gene TRBV5-1 combines with J gene TRBJ2-3; 13 bases fit TRBD2. V lost 5 bases and J lost 4; bases outside the gene matches: 7. CDR1 and CDR2 (germline): SGHRS, YFSETQ. CDR3 size: 16 residues. The CDR3 loop reads CASRSGTSGVADTQYF. CDR3 bases: TGCGCCAGCAGATCCGGGACTAGCGGGGTGGCAGATACGCAGTATTTT.

The sample holds a few counts of this clonotype. The rearrangement joins TRBV9 to TRBJ2-1; TRBD1 is a possible D gene (6 bases). Germline lookup yields CDR1 SGDLS and CDR2 YYNGEE. The CDR3 runs to 13 residues. V was trimmed by 4 bases and J by 7 bases, leaving 12 bases between them. CDR3 in DNA: TGTGCCAGCAGCCCGGGACATCCTAATGAGCAGTTCTTC. It codes for CASSPGHPNEQFF.

The chain employs TRBV10-3 and TRBJ2-2, with D maybe TRBD1 (6 bases). V was cut by 7 bases and J by 1 base, with 10 bases left in between. CDR1 ENHRY and CDR2 SYGVKD come from the germline V gene. The CDR3 is 14 residues long. The CDR3 loop reads CAIKGHRNTGELFF. Written as DNA, the CDR3 is TGTGCCATCAAGGGACACAGGAACACCGGGGAGCTGTTTTTT.

In this sample, this clonotype turned up many times. The J gene is TRBJ1-1, the V gene TRBV12-3 or TRBV12-4; no firm D call. V was trimmed by 6 bases and J by 3 bases, leaving 17 bases between them. The CDR3 sequence is 15 residues long. CDR3 amino acids: CASSPSGFSDTEAFF. In DNA, the CDR3 is TGTGCCAGCAGCCCTAGCGGGTTTTCGGACACTGAAGCTTTCTTT.

This clonotype was detected only a few times. V and J are TRBV15 and TRBJ1-5; D unclear. This CDR3 is 15 amino acids long. Germline V gene data show CDR1 as LNHNV and CDR2 as YYDKDF (reference sequence). Between the trimmed V and J ends, which lost 0 bases and 6 bases, there was a span of 12 bases. Here the CDR3 reads CATSRDPRMGQPQHF. Here the CDR3 DNA reads TGTGCCACCAGCAGAGATCCCCGGATGGGTCAGCCCCAGCATTTT.

The table lists this clonotype with a few counts. V gene TRBV6-1 combines with J gene TRBJ2-7, with a weak D call TRBD2 (5 bases). V lost 3 bases to trimming and J lost 5 bases, with 11 bases between them. Per germline, CDR1 MNHNS and CDR2 SASEGT. This CDR3 has 13 amino acids. CDR3 residues: CASSDPGRDEQYF. CDR3 nucleotides: TGTGCCAGCAGTGACCCTGGGAGAGACGAGCAGTACTTC.

In its sample, this clonotype was seen a few times. The chain has TRBV15 and TRBJ1-1; 7 bases match TRBD1. CDR3 length equals 13 residues. V trimming: 5 bases; J trimming: 6 bases; junction bases outside the gene matches: 6. Germline lookup yields CDR1 LNHNV and CDR2 YYDKDF (reference sequence). The CDR3 spells CATSVNRGPEAFF. As DNA, the CDR3 is TGTGCCACCAGCGTTAACAGGGGACCTGAAGCTTTCTTT.